This TCR beta chain originates from a study of T cell clonality in common variable immunodeficiency. This clone occurred many times. Read coverage stops 3 residues before the CDR3 terminus; the germline J gene supplies the remainder. TCRdb keeps only in-frame clones here, not all; method: immunoSEQ multiplex PCR. The sample has tens of thousands of clones, none seen only once. The ends were cut back, 4 bases at V and 0 bases at J, with 4 bases in the middle. The CDR3 sequence is 14 residues long. Germline CDR1 reads KGHSY; CDR2 reads FQNENV. This chain connects TRBV16 to TRBJ2-6; no firm D call. The sample was peripheral blood mononuclear cells. The sequence derives from a person aged 18 to 75 in good health. The CDR3 is CASSRHSGANVLTF. The covered CDR3 bases are TGTGCCAGCAGCCGACACTCTGGGGCCAACGTC. The whole variable domain, remainder taken from reference TRBV16 and TRBJ2-6, is GEEVAQTPKHLVRGEGQKAKLYCAPIKGHSYVFWYQQVLKNEFKFLISFQNENVFDETGMPKERFSAKCLPNSPCSLEIQATKLEDSAVYFCASSRHSGANVLTFGAGSRLTVL.